Presented here are 14 T cell receptor beta chains from one specimen sequenced in a study of blood T cell repertoires in COVID-19. This table comes from immunoSEQ multiplex PCR, and its TCRdb copy is limited to in-frame clones, with some not included. Among 120,000 to 150,000 clones listed, around nine tenths were seen once. Sequencing used PBMCs or T cells enriched from blood (not recorded which). The receptors derive from a woman in her 30s with acute COVID-19.

This chain joins TRBV2 and TRBJ2-7, with 9 bases fitting TRBD2. Germline V gene lookup returns CDR1 SNHLY and CDR2 FYNNEI. The CDR3 sequence is 15 residues long. V lost 3 bases and J lost 3; bases outside the gene matches: 6. The CDR3 is CASSDGASGDYEQYF. CDR3 DNA sequence: TGTGCCAGCAGTGACGGGGCTAGCGGGGACTACGAGCAGTACTTC.

This rearrangement joins TRBV2 to TRBJ2-2; a weak D match, TRBD1 (6 bases). CDR1 and CDR2 from the germline V gene are SNHLY and FYNNEI. V shed 3 bases and J shed 6 bases, with 14 bases lying between them. The CDR3 runs to 15 residues. The CDR3 DNA reads as TGTGCCAGCAGTGACGCGGACAGTATACCCGGGGAGCTGTTTTTT. Protein sequence: CASSDADSIPGELFF. The full variable domain, completed using reference TRBV2 and TRBJ2-2, is EPEVTQTPSHQVTQMGQEVILRCVPISNHLYFYWYRQILGQKVEFLVSFYNNEISEKSEIFDDQFSVERPDGSNFTLKIRSTKLEDSAMYFCASSDADSIPGELFFGEGSRLTVL.

This chain joins TRBV28 and TRBJ2-1, with TRBD2 matching 8 bases. The CDR3 has 16 residues. The germline V gene has CDR1 MDHEN and CDR2 SYDVKM. The V and J ends lost 5 bases and 5 bases, in that order; junction bases with no gene match: 11. The CDR3 sequence is CASSPAGLESNNEQFF. For the CDR3, the DNA is TGTGCCAGCAGTCCAGCGGGACTAGAGTCAAACAATGAGCAGTTCTTC.

The CDR3 DNA follows: TGTGCCAGCAGTTCGGGACAGGGGACCGAGCAGTACTTC. Translated: CASSSGQGTEQYF. The chain uses TRBV9 and TRBJ2-7; 10 bases are shared with TRBD1. Germline-derived CDR1 and CDR2 are SGDLS and YYNGEE. The CDR3 contains 13 residues. V shed 5 bases and J 6 bases; nucleotides not matched to a gene: 5.

V gene TRBV29-1 combines with J gene TRBJ2-1; a weak D match, TRBD2 (5 bases). Germline-derived CDR1 and CDR2 are SQVTM and ANQGSEA. Trimming shortened V by 6 bases and J by 0 bases, and 18 bases separated the two germline ends. The CDR3 is made up of 16 amino acids. CDR3 loop: CSVILLRASSYNEQFF. CDR3 DNA: TGCAGCGTCATCTTATTGCGGGCCAGCTCCTACAATGAGCAGTTCTTC.

This clone was picked up one time. The J gene is TRBJ1-1, the V gene TRBV10-3; D gene uncertain. Germline V gene sequence: CDR1 ENHRY, CDR2 SYGVKD. The CDR3 is made up of 12 amino acids. Trimming cost V 3 bases and J 6 bases, with 8 bases left between them. CDR3: CAISDFRAEAFF. The CDR3 nucleotides read TGTGCCATCAGTGATTTCCGAGCTGAAGCTTTCTTT.

The rearrangement uses TRBV19 and TRBJ2-1; TRBD2 is a possible D gene (6 bases). This CDR3 has 14 residues. Trimming pared 3 bases from V and 2 bases from J, leaving 8 bases between. In germline, CDR1 is LNHDA, CDR2 SQIVND (reference sequence). This CDR3 is CASSIGRTYNEQFF. In nucleotides, the CDR3 is TGTGCCAGTAGTATCGGGAGAACCTACAATGAGCAGTTCTTC.

Here the CDR3 DNA reads TGCGCCAGCAGCGGGACAGAGGGAGTGGATGGCTACACCTTC. It codes for CASSGTEGVDGYTF. The V gene is TRBV5-1, the J gene TRBJ1-2; 7 positions match TRBD1. With 4 bases clipped from V and 6 bases from J, the junction kept 9 bases outside the gene matches. CDR1 and CDR2 from the germline V gene are SGHRS and YFSETQ. The CDR3 extends over 14 amino acids.

The chain recombines TRBV7-9 with TRBJ2-1; TRBD2 agrees at 7 bases. V shed 0 bases, J shed 4 bases, and the junction held 3 bases outside the gene matches. Germline V gene sequence: CDR1 SEHNR, CDR2 FQNEAQ (reference sequence). The CDR3 length is 15 residues. CDR3 nucleotide sequence: TGTGCCAGCAGCTTAGCGAGCGGGGAGTACAATGAGCAGTTCTTC. This gives the protein CASSLASGEYNEQFF.

The chain employs TRBV15 and TRBJ1-6; perhaps TRBD1 as D (6 bases). The germline V gene encodes CDR1 LNHNV and CDR2 YYDKDF (reference sequence). V dropped 8 bases and J dropped 8 bases, with 13 bases sitting between them. The CDR3 totals 13 residues. CDR3 protein: CATQGYLDSPLHF. For the CDR3, the DNA is TGTGCCACCCAGGGGTACTTAGATTCACCCCTCCACTTT.

The chain joins TRBV6-5 to TRBJ1-1; D unresolved. CDR1 MNHEY and CDR2 SVGAGI come from the germline V gene. The CDR3 is 13 amino acids. V was clipped by 8 bases and J by 6 bases, with 16 bases between them. The DNA for the CDR3 is TGTGCCAGCGCCCAAGGGCGGGCTTCTGAAGCTTTCTTT. This codes for CASAQGRASEAFF.

The chain uses TRBV28 and TRBJ1-1; 7 bases align to TRBD1. CDR1 and CDR2 from the germline V gene are MDHEN and SYDVKM. The CDR3 has 14 residues. Losses at the gene ends were 2 bases for V and 7 bases for J; bases not matched to a gene: 7. The CDR3 region has the DNA TGTGCCAGCAGTTTAAGAGGGGGCGCAGGTGAAGCTTTCTTT. Protein: CASSLRGGAGEAFF.

The rearrangement joins TRBV18 to TRBJ2-1; 7 nucleotides align to TRBD1. V was pared by 2 bases and J by 2 bases, with 6 bases of the junction left unmatched. CDR3 length: 16 residues. Germline V CDR1 and CDR2: KGHSH, LQKENI. The CDR3 protein is CASSPFRQGAYNEQFF. For the CDR3, the DNA is TGTGCCAGCTCACCATTTAGGCAGGGGGCCTACAATGAGCAGTTCTTC.

The chain joins TRBV9 to TRBJ1-3; perhaps TRBD1 as D (6 bases). CDR3 length: 15 amino acids. V lost 0 bases, J lost 4 bases, and 11 bases lay in between. The germline CDR1 and CDR2 sequences are SGDLS and YYNGEE. The CDR3 DNA follows: TGTGCCAGCAGCGTAGCGTCGGGGACAGGAAACACCATATATTTT. This sequence encodes CASSVASGTGNTIYF.